The sequence of this TCR beta chain was determined in a study of regulatory T cells in long-lasting Graves disease. Specified time point: newly diagnosed GD, antithyroid drugs for less than 3 months. From RNA extracted from PBMCs, the TCR library was made. The CDR3 has 12 residues. Germline CDR1 reads ENHRY; CDR2 reads SYGVKD. Trimming took off 5 bases at V and 4 bases at J, with 9 bases between the two ends. According to the study, TCR beta libraries were built with iRepertoire HTBI primers and CDR3-region Arm-PCR. In TCRdb, the multiplex PCR reads were re-called with MiXCR into one record per CDR3 protein. The sample consists of about 320,000 distinct CDR3 sequences, about 18% of them appearing once.

The specimen comprised peripheral blood mononuclear cells (PBMCs), sampled at new diagnosis, from a patient treated with antithyroid drugs. This chain joins TRBV10-3 and TRBJ2-7; TRBD1 might be the D (6 bases). The source of this sequence is a female donor with Graves disease. The CDR3, as DNA: TGTGCCATCAGTAAAGGGGGATACGAGCAGTACTTC. Translation gives CAISKGGYEQYF.